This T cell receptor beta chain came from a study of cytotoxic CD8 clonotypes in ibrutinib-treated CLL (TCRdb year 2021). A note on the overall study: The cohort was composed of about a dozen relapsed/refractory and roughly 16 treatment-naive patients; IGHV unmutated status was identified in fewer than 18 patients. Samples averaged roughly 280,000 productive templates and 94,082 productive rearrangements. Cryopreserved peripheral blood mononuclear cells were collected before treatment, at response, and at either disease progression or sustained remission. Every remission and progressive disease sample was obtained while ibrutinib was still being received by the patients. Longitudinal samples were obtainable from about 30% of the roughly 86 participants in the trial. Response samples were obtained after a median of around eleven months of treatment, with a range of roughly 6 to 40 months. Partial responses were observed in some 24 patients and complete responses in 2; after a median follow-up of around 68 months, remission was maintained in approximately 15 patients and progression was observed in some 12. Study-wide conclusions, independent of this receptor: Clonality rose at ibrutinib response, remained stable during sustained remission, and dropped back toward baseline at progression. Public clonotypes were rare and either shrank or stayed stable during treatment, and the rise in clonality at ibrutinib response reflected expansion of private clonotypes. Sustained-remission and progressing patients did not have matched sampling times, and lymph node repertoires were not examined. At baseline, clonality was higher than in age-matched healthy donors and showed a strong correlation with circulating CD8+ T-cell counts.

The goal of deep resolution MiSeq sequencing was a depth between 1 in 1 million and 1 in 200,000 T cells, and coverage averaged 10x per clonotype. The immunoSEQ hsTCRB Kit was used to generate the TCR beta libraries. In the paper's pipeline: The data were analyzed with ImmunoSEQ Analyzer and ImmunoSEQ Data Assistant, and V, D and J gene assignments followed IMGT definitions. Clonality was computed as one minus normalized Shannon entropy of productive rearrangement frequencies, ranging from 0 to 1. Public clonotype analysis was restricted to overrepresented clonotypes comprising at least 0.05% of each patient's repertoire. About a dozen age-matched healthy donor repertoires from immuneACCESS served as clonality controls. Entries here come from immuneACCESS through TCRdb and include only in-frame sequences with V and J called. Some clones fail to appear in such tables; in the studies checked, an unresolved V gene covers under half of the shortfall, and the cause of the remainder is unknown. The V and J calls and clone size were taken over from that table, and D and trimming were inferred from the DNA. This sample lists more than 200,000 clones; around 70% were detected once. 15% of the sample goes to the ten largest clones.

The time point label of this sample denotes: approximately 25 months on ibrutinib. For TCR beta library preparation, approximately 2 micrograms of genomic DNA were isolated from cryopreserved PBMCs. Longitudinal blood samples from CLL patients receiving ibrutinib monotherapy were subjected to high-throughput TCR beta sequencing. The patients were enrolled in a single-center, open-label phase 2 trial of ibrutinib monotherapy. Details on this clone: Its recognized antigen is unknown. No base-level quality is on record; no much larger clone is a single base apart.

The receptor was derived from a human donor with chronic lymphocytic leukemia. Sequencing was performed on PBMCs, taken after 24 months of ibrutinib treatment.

The nucleotide sequence reads as follows: TGTGCCTGGAGTAGTAACAAACCCTACGAGCAGTACTTC. This translates into CAWSSNKPYEQYF. The chain is assembled from TRBV30 and TRBJ2-7; the D gene assignment is ambiguous. The CDR3 has 13 amino acids, counting the end cysteine and phenylalanine. Only CDR3 DNA is held: 39 bases, read in frame from base 1. Reading the germline V gene (reference sequence) gives CDR1 GTSNPN and CDR2 SVGIG. The junction carries 10 bases between V and J, which are trimmed by 2 bases and 2 bases respectively.